This T cell receptor (beta chain) was profiled in a study of cytomegalovirus exposure and HLA in healthy donors. Study-wide findings and caveats: With further analysis later on, most CMV-associated TCR beta chains appeared HLA-restricted. For most TCR sequences rarity was the rule, although some public TCRs occurred in many donors. Several of the most significant clusters appeared, in a later analysis, to be linked to common viral pathogens.

On this clone itself: Antigen: not known.

A multiplex PCR was run with 60 Vbeta primers and 13 Jbeta primers. TCRdb's table, derived via immunoSEQ multiplex PCR, lists solely in-frame clones and lacks some. This listing includes about 170,000 clones. Trimming cost V 5 bases and J 3 bases, with 4 bases left between them. The CDR3 is 10 amino acids. Germline-derived CDR1 and CDR2 are DFQATT and SNEGSKA (reference sequence). This TCR was sampled from a woman between 18 and 30 years old in good health and CMV-seropositive. The chain employs TRBV20-1 and TRBJ1-2; D gene uncertain. The sample taken for sequencing was PBMCs. CDR3 sequence reads: CSAGHYGYTF. CDR3 DNA sequence: TGCAGTGCTGGCCACTATGGCTACACCTTC.